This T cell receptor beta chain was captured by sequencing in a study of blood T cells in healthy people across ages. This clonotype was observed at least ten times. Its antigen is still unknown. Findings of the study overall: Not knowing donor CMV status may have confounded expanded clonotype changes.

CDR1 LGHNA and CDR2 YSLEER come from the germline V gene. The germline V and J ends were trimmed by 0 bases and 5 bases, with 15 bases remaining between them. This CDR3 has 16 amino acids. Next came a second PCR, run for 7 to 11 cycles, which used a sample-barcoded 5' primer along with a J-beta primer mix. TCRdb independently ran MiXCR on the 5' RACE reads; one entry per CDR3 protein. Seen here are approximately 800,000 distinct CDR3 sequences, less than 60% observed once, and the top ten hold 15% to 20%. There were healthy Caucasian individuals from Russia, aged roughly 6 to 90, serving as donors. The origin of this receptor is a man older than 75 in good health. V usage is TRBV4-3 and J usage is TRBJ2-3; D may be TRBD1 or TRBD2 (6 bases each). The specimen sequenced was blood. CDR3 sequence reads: CASSQDLSGAGDTQYF. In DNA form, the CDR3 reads TGCGCCAGCAGCCAAGATCTTTCGGGGGCCGGAGATACGCAGTATTTT.